The 13 T cell receptor beta chains listed next were all sequenced from one sample in a study of Graves' ophthalmopathy and Graves' hyperthyroidism. Amplified material comprised TCR beta CDR3 regions derived from RNA transcripts. The workflow started with a first-round RT-PCR run with HTBI primers and then moved on to a second-round multiplex PCR. TCRdb processed the multiplex PCR reads anew with MiXCR; each CDR3 protein has one entry. The sample shows under 350,000 distinct CDR3 sequences, roughly 16% of them seen only once. The specimen sequenced was peripheral blood. All receptors derive from an adult man with Graves' ophthalmopathy.

Only a few counts were recorded for this clonotype. This chain uses TRBV2 with TRBJ1-3, with D perhaps TRBD1 (5 bases). V lost 4 bases, J lost 5 bases, and 15 bases lay in between. Germline lookup yields CDR1 SNHLY and CDR2 FYNNEI. There are 15 residues in the CDR3. The CDR3 region has the DNA TGTGCCAGCAGTGCGGGGACCGCCGGGAGAAACACCATATATTTT. Its translation is CASSAGTAGRNTIYF.

In this sample, this clonotype turned up many times. The rearrangement joins TRBV24-1 to TRBJ1-2, with D unresolved. Germline values: CDR1 KGHDR, CDR2 SFDVKD. This CDR3 contains 14 residues. V gave up 3 bases and J gave up 4 bases, with 11 bases separating them. CDR3 residues: CATSDIYGGYGYTF. CDR3 DNA: TGTGCCACCAGTGATATCTACGGAGGCTATGGCTACACCTTC.

This clonotype was detected ten times or more. The rearrangement joins TRBV10-3 to TRBJ2-7; 9 nucleotides line up with TRBD1. V shed 7 bases, J shed 0 bases, and the junction held 1 base outside the gene matches. Germline V gene data show CDR1 as ENHRY and CDR2 as SYGVKD. The CDR3 runs 13 residues. CDR3 residues: CAIKGQGSYEQYF. CDR3 DNA: TGTGCCATCAAGGGACAGGGCTCCTACGAGCAGTACTTC.

This clonotype was recorded at least ten times. The chain recombines TRBV30 with TRBJ1-1; 9 positions match TRBD1. The CDR3 sequence is 16 residues long. The junction had 15 bases not matched to a gene; V was cut back by 5 bases and J by 5 bases. Germline CDR1 GTSNPN, CDR2 SVGIG (reference sequence). This CDR3 is CAWVYPGQGKGTEAFF. Written as DNA, the CDR3 is TGTGCCTGGGTTTATCCGGGACAGGGAAAGGGGACTGAAGCTTTCTTT. The whole variable domain, remainder taken from reference TRBV30 and TRBJ1-1, is SQTIHQWPATLVQPVGSPLSLECTVEGTSNPNLYWYRQAAGRGLQLLFYSVGIGQISSEVPQNLSASRPQDRQFILSSKKLLLSDSGFYLCAWVYPGQGKGTEAFFGQGTRLTVV.

This clonotype showed up many times. The V and J genes are TRBV30 and TRBJ1-1; D is unresolved. This CDR3 has 12 residues. Trimming left V 4 bases short and J 1 base short, with 7 bases between. Germline lookup yields CDR1 GTSNPN and CDR2 SVGIG (reference sequence). CDR3 sequence (DNA): TGTGCCTGGACGCGTACGAACACTGAAGCTTTCTTT. It is translated as CAWTRTNTEAFF.

This clonotype showed up many times. The chain couples TRBV4-3 to TRBJ2-6, with D unresolved. The V gene's germline CDR1 is LGHNA and CDR2 YSLEER. V gave up 0 bases and J gave up 0 bases, with 6 bases separating them. CDR3 length: 16 residues. The CDR3 region has the DNA TGCGCCAGCAGCCAAGATCCGAACTCTGGGGCCAACGTCCTGACTTTC. Amino acids: CASSQDPNSGANVLTF.

In this sample, this clonotype turned up many times. The gene calls are TRBV12-5 and TRBJ2-7; D ambiguous. The CDR3 contains 13 residues. From germline, CDR1 is LGHNT and CDR2 FRNRAP. V lost 4 bases, J lost 6 bases, and 13 bases lay in between. DNA of the CDR3: TGTGCTAGTGGTTCCACGACCCCCCTCGAGCAGTACTTC. Translation: CASGSTTPLEQYF.

This clonotype was observed many times. The rearrangement uses TRBV12-3 or TRBV12-4 and TRBJ2-5; 7 bases line up with TRBD2. This CDR3 region has 14 residues. Trimming cost V 2 bases and J 4 bases; bases outside gene matches: 4. The CDR3 DNA sequence: TGTGCCAGCAGTTTAAACGGGGAGGGAGAGACCCAGTACTTC. It codes for CASSLNGEGETQYF.

This clonotype has a count of ten or more. The chain links TRBV7-9 to TRBJ1-1, with D maybe TRBD1 (5 bases). V dropped 5 bases and J dropped 1 base, with 11 bases sitting between them. The CDR3 is 14 residues long. Germline CDR1 and CDR2: SEHNR and FQNEAQ (reference sequence). Here the CDR3 DNA reads TGTGCCAGCAGCCCTCCGGGGGGGAACACTGAAGCTTTCTTT. As protein: CASSPPGGNTEAFF.

The table lists this clonotype with many counts. The chain couples TRBV27 to TRBJ1-1; D is unclear. This CDR3 region has 13 residues. Germline V gives CDR1 MNHEY, CDR2 SMNVEV (reference sequence). V was shortened by 4 bases and J by 7 bases, with 13 bases between the two germline ends. The CDR3 region has the DNA TGTGCCAGCAGTTGGACCTCAGCGGGTGAAGCTTTCTTT. Translation: CASSWTSAGEAFF.

This clonotype was found many times. The DNA for the CDR3 is TGTGCCAGCAGCGTCGAGGGTTGGACTGAAGCTTTCTTT. Its translation: CASSVEGWTEAFF. The gene calls are TRBV9 and TRBJ1-1; no clear D. V was pared by 2 bases and J by 5 bases, with 10 bases between. This CDR3 is built from 13 residues. Germline CDR1 and CDR2: SGDLS and YYNGEE.

This clonotype was detected ten times or more. The chain couples TRBV20-1 to TRBJ1-5, with 7 positions matching TRBD1. Germline CDR1 DFQATT, CDR2 SNEGSKA (reference sequence). This CDR3 contains 14 residues. V trimming: 1 base; J trimming: 5 bases; junction bases outside the gene matches: 5. The CDR3, as DNA: TGCAGTGCTAGAGCGACAGGGCCTGATCAGCCCCAGCATTTT. Translated, it gives CSARATGPDQPQHF.

This clonotype was observed at least ten times. The chain joins TRBV2 to TRBJ2-5; D unclear. This CDR3 has 10 residues. Looked up from germline, CDR1 is SNHLY and CDR2 is FYNNEI. V lost 6 bases to trimming and J lost 10 bases, with 9 bases between them. The CDR3 loop is CASREKLQYF. CDR3 bases: TGTGCCAGCAGGGAAAAACTCCAGTACTTC.